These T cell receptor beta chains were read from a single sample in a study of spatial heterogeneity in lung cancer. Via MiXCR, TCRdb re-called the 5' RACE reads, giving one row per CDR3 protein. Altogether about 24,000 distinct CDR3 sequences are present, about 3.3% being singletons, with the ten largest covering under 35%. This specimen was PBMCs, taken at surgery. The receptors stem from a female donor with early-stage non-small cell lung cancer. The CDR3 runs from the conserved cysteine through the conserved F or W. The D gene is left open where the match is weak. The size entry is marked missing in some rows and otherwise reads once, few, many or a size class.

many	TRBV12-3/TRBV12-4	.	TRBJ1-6	CASSFGGVSPLHF	TGTGCCAGCAGCTTTGGGGGGGTTTCACCCCTCCACTTT
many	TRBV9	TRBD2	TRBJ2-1	CASSGLSGTSVTSSYNEQFF	TGTGCCAGCAGTGGGTTGTCCGGGACTAGCGTAACCAGCTCCTACAATGAGCAGTTCTTC
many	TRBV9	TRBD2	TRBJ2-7	CASSVGSGSYEQYF	TGTGCCAGCAGCGTCGGTAGCGGGAGTTACGAGCAGTACTTC
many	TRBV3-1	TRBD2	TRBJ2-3	CASGTSGSDTQYF	TGTGCCAGCGGAACTAGCGGGAGTGATACGCAGTATTTT
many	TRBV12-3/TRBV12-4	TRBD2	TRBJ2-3	CATQAGVYTDTQYF	TGTGCCACCCAAGCGGGAGTATACACAGATACGCAGTATTTT
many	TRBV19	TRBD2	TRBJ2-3	CASSIGLADFTDTQYF	TGTGCCAGTAGTATAGGACTAGCGGATTTCACAGATACGCAGTATTTT
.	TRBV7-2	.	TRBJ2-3	CASSLEGWEPRTDTQYF	TGTGCCAGCAGCTTAGAAGGGTGGGAACCACGTACAGATACGCAGTATTTT
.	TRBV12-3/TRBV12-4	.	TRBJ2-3	CASSPRRLPRDTDTQYF	TGTGCCAGCAGCCCCAGGAGACTCCCAAGGGACACAGATACGCAGTATTTT
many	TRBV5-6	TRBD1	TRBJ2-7	CASQGQTYEQYF	TGTGCCAGCCAGGGACAGACCTACGAGCAGTACTTC
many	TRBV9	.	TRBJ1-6	CASSDRDSYNSPLHF	TGTGCCAGCAGCGACCGGGATTCGTATAATTCACCCCTCCACTTT
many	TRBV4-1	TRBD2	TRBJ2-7	CASSQEGLAGVVGYEQYF	TGCGCCAGCAGCCAAGAAGGCCTAGCGGGAGTGGTGGGCTACGAGCAGTACTTC
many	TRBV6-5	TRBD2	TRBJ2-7	CASSYDTSGPYEQYF	TGTGCCAGCAGTTACGACACTAGCGGACCCTACGAGCAGTACTTC
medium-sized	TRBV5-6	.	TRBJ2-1	CASSFPGESSYNEQFF	TGTGCCAGCAGCTTCCCCGGAGAAAGCTCCTACAATGAGCAGTTCTTC
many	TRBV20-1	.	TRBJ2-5	CSARDPPRETQYF	TGCAGTGCTAGAGACCCCCCAAGGGAGACCCAGTACTTC
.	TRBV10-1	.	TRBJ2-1	CASRRDRYNEQFF	TGCGCCAGCAGACGCGACAGATACAATGAGCAGTTCTTC
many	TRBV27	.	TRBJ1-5	CASSKTGDGGNQPQHF	TGTGCCAGCAGTAAAACGGGGGACGGGGGCAATCAGCCCCAGCATTTT
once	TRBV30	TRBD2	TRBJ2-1	CAWSVLAGNEQFF	TGTGCCTGGAGTGTACTAGCGGGCAATGAGCAGTTCTTC
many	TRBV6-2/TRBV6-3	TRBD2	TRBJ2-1	CASRPRLAGVHNEQFF	TGTGCCAGCAGGCCCCGACTAGCGGGAGTCCACAATGAGCAGTTCTTC
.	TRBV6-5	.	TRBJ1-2	CASSGGGYIGLFYGYTF	TGTGCCAGCAGTGGGGGCGGGTACATCGGATTATTTTATGGCTACACCTTC